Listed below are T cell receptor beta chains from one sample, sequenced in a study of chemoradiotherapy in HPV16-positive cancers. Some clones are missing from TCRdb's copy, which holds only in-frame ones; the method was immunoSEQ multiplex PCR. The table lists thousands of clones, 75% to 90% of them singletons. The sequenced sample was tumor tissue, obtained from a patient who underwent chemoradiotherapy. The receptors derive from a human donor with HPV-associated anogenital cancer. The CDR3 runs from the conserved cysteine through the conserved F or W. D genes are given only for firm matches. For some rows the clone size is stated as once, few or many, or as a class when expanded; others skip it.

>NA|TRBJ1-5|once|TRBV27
TGTGCCAGCAGTCCCCGCCCGGGCAATCAGCCCCAGCATTTT
CASSPRPGNQPQHF
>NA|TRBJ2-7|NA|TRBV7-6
TGTGCCAGCAGCTTAGATCCGGGCCCCTACGAGCAGTACTTC
CASSLDPGPYEQYF
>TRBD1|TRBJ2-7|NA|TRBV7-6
TGTGCCAGCAGCTTAGACAGGGGGTTCTCCTACGAGCAGTACTTC
CASSLDRGFSYEQYF
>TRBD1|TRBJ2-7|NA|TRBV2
TGTGCCAGCGAACTTCCCGGGGGACAGGGGGAGTACGAGCAGTACTTT
CASELPGGQGEYEQYF
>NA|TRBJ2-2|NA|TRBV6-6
TGTGCCAGCAGTTGGGGCAGCCAAAACACCGGGGAGCTGTTTTTT
CASSWGSQNTGELFF
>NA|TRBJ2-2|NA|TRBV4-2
TGTGCCAGCAAGCCAACCGGGTCCCCCTCCACCGGGGAGCTGTTTTTT
CASKPTGSPSTGELFF
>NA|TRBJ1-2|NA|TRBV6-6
TGTGCCAGCAGCGTGGATAACTATGGCTACACCTTC
CASSVDNYGYTF
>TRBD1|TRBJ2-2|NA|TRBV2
TGTGCCAGCAGGGACGGGGACAGCTCGAGGAACACCGGGGAGCTGTTTTTT
CASRDGDSSRNTGELFF
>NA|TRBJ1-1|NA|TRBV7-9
TGTGCCAGCAGCTTAAAGAAGTACAACACTGAAGCTTTCTTT
CASSLKKYNTEAFF
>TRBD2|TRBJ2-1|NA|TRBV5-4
TGTGCCAGCAGCTACCCGGTTGGTAGCGGGAGTGGGAATGAGCAGTTCTTC
CASSYPVGSGSGNEQFF
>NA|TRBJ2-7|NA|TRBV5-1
TGCGCCAGCAGCCCGGGGGACAGCCGCTACGAGCAGTACTTC
CASSPGDSRYEQYF
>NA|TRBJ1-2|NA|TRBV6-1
TGTGCCAGCAGTGAATTCCGGGAGGGAGGCTACACCTTC
CASSEFREGGYTF
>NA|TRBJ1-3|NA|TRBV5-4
TGTGCCAGCAGCTTGGGTGGAAACACCATATATTTT
CASSLGGNTIYF
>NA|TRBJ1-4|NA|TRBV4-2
TGTGCCAGCAGCCCAAGGGGGGGGTCGGGCAACGAAAAACTGTTTTTT
CASSPRGGSGNEKLFF
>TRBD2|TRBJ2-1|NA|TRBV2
TGTGCCAGCAGTCAGGGACTAGCGGGGGGGTTGATCTTC
CASSQGLAGGLIF
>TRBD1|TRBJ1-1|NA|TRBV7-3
TGTGCCAGCAGCTCGGGACAGGGGGTTACTGAAGCTTTCTTT
CASSSGQGVTEAFF
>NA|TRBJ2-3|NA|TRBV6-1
TGTGCCAGCAGTGAAGGAACTACATGGGCAGATACGCAGTATTTT
CASSEGTTWADTQYF
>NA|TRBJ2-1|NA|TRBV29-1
TGCAGCGTTGCCTCGGGAGCAGGGCAGGATGAGCAGTTCTTC
CSVASGAGQDEQFF
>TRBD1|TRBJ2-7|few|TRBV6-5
TGTGCCAGCAGATTGGGACAGTTCTACGAGCAGTACTTC
CASRLGQFYEQYF
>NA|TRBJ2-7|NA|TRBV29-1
TGCAGCGTTGATGCCCAGGGTGGGCGCGAGCAGTACTTC
CSVDAQGGREQYF
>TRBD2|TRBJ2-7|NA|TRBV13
TGTGCCAGCAGCTTATATGGGACTAGCGGATACGAGCAGTACTTC
CASSLYGTSGYEQYF
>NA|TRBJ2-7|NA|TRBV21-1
TGTGCCAGCAGCAATACCCCCGGGAGGAGCTCCTACGAGCAGTACTTC
CASSNTPGRSSYEQYF
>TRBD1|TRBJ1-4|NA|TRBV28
TGTGCCAGCAGTTTATATCGGACAGGGGCTTCTCGGCTTTTT
CASSLYRTGASRLF
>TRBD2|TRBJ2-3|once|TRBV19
TGTGCCAGTAGTATCGAGTGGACTAGCGGCACAGATACGCAGTATTTT
CASSIEWTSGTDTQYF
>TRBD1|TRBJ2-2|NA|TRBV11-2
TGTGCCAGCAGCGAAGGACAGGGGTTCGGGGAGCTGTTTTTT
CASSEGQGFGELFF
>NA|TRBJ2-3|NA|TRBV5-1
TGCGCCAGCAGCGGGACGGGGGCCCCCACAGATACGCAGTATTTT
CASSGTGAPTDTQYF
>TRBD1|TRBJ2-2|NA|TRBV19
TGTGCCAGTAGTATTATTTCGACAGGGGGCATCGGCGGGACAAACACCGGGGAGCTGTTTTTT
CASSIISTGGIGGTNTGELFF
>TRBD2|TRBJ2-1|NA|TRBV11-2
TGTGCCAGCAGCGGTGGACTAGCGGAAAACAATGAGCAGTTCTTC
CASSGGLAENNEQFF
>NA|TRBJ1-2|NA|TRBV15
TGTGCCACCAGCAGAGATCAGGGTGGCTACACCTTC
CATSRDQGGYTF
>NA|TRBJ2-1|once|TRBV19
TGTGCCAGTAGTGCGGGACTCCGATCGGGTTCCTACAATGAGCAGTTCTTC
CASSAGLRSGSYNEQFF
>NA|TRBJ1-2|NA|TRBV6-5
TGTGCCAGCAGCCGGGACAACTATGGCTACACCTTC
CASSRDNYGYTF
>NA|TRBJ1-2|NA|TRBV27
TGTGCCAGCAGGGCCAGGACATCCGGAGGGGGCTACACCTTC
CASRARTSGGGYTF
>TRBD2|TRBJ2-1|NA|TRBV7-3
TGTGCCAGCAGCATTAGCGGGAGCTCCTACAATGAGCAGTTCTTC
CASSISGSSYNEQFF
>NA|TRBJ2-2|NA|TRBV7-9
TGTGCCAGCAGTTGGGATTTCGGTCCCACCGGGGAGCTGTTTTTT
CASSWDFGPTGELFF
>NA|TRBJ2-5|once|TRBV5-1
TGCGCCAGCAGCTCGGTGGCGTCTGGGGAGACCCAGTACTTC
CASSSVASGETQYF
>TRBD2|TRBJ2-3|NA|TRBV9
TGTGCCAGCAGTGAATCAGCGGGGAGCACAGATACGCAGTATTTT
CASSESAGSTDTQYF
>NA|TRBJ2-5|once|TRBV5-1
TGCGCCAGCAGCAAAGAAGAGACCCAGTACTTC
CASSKEETQYF
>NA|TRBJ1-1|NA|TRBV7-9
TGTGCCAGCAGCTTAGGGATCGGGGAGGAGAACACTGAAGCTTTCTTT
CASSLGIGEENTEAFF
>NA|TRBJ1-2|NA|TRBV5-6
TGTGCCAGCAATATGAGGGTTAACTATGGCTACACCTTC
CASNMRVNYGYTF
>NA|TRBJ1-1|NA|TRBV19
TGTGCCGGTAGTCCCCAATATGGAAGGACTGAAGCTTTCTTT
CAGSPQYGRTEAFF
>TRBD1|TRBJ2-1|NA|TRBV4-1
TGCGCCAGCAGCCAAGCCCCCGAGAGGACAGGTTTTTACAATGAGCAGTTCTTC
CASSQAPERTGFYNEQFF
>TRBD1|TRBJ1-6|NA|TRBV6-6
TGTGCCAGCAACCCCAGGGGGGGATCACCCCTCCACTTT
CASNPRGGSPLHF
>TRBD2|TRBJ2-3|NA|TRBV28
TGTGCCAGCAGCGGACTAGCGGGCTCAACAGATACGCAGTATTTT
CASSGLAGSTDTQYF
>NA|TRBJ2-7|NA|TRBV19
TGTGCCAGTAGTCCCTATATGGAGCCTGGGAGCTACGAGCAGTACTTC
CASSPYMEPGSYEQYF
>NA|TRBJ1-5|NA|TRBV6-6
TGTGCCAGCAGTTCTTTACAGGTGCGAGGTCAGCCCCAGCATTTT
CASSSLQVRGQPQHF
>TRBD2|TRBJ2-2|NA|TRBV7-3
TGTGCCAGCAGGCCTAGCGGGAGTACCGGGGAGCTGTTTTTT
CASRPSGSTGELFF
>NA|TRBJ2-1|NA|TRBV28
TGTGCCAGCAGTTTATGGACCGACTTTGGTGAGCAGTTCTTC
CASSLWTDFGEQFF
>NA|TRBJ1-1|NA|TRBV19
TGTGCCAGTAGTAGGGCGGGAGGGAACACTGAAGCTTTCTTT
CASSRAGGNTEAFF
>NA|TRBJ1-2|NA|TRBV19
TGTGCCAGTAGTATAGCCCCAGGCTATGGCTACACCTTC
CASSIAPGYGYTF